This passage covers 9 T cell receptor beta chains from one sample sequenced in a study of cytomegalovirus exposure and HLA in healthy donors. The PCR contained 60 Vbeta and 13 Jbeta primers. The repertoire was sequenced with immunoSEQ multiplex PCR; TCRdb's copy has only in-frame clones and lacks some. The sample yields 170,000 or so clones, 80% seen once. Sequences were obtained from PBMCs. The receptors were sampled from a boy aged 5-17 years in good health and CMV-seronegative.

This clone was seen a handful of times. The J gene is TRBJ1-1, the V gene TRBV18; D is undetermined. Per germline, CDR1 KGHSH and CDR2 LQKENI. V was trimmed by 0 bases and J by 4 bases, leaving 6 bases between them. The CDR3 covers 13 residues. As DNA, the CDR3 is TGTGCCAGCTCACCACCTGGAGGCACTGAAGCTTTCTTT. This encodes CASSPPGGTEAFF.

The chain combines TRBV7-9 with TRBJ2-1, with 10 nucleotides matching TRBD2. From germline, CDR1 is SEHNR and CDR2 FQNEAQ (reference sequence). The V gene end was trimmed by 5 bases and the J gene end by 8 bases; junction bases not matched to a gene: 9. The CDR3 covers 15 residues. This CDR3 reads CASSLLSGGADEQFF. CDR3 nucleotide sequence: TGTGCCAGCAGCCTACTCAGCGGGGGGGCGGATGAGCAGTTCTTC.

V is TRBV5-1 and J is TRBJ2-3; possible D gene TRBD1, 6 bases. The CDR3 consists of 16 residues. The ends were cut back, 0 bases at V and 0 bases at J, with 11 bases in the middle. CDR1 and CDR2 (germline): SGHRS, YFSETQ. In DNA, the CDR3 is TGCGCCAGCAGCTTGGGTGGACAGACTAGCACAGATACGCAGTATTTT. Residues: CASSLGGQTSTDTQYF.

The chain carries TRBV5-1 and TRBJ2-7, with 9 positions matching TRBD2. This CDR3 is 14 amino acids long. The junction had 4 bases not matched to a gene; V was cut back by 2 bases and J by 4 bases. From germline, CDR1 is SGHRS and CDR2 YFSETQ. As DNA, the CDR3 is TGCGCCAGCAGCTTCTATAGCGGGGGATACGAGCAGTACTTC. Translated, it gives CASSFYSGGYEQYF.

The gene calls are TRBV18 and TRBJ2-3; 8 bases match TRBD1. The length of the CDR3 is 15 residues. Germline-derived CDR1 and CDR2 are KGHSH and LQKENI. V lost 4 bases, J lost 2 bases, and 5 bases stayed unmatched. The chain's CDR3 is CASSLGQGNTDTQYF. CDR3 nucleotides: TGTGCCAGCTCACTAGGACAGGGCAACACAGATACGCAGTATTTT.

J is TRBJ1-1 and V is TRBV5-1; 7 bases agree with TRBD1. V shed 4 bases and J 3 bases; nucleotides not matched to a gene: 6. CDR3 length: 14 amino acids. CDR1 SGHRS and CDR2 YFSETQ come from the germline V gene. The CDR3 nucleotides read TGCGCCAGCAGCGTATCTCAGGGGGACACTGAAGCTTTCTTT. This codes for CASSVSQGDTEAFF.

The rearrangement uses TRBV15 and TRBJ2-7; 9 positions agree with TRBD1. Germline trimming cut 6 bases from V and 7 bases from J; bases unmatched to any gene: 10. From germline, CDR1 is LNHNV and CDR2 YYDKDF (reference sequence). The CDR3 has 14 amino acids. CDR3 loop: CATRRDRAVWEQYF. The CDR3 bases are TGTGCCACCAGGAGGGACAGGGCGGTCTGGGAGCAGTACTTC.

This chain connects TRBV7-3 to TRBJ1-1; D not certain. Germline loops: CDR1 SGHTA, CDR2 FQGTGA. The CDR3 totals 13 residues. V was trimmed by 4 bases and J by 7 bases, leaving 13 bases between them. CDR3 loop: CASSSPPVLEAFF. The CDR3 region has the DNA TGTGCCAGCAGCTCCCCCCCGGTTCTTGAAGCTTTCTTT.

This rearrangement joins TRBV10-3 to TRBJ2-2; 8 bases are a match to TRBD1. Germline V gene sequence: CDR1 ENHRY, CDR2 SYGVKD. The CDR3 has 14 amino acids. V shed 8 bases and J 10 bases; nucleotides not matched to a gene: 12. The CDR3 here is CAIREGSGGEELFF. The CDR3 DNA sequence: TGTGCCATCCGGGAAGGGTCAGGGGGCGAGGAGCTGTTTTTT.